Listed below are T cell receptor beta chains from one sample, sequenced in a study of T cell responses to AZD1222 COVID-19 vaccine. Only in-frame clones appear in the TCRdb table, and some are missing; sequencing was by immunoSEQ multiplex PCR. Found here are 120,000 to 150,000 clones, roughly 90% of them singletons; the top ten hold about 4.8%. This specimen consisted of peripheral blood, obtained on day 0 of AZD1222 vaccination. These receptors were taken from an adult in good health. Both conserved end residues are trimmed from each CDR3. Clone size is not always given. Where it is, it says once, few, many or a class for expanded clones.

>TRBJ2-7|.|TRBV15
ATREDSTYEQY
>TRBJ1-1|.|TRBV7-2
ASSSARGVDTEAF
>TRBJ1-2|.|TRBV7-2
ASSFEGGLSYGYT
>TRBJ2-7|.|TRBV6-2/TRBV6-3
ASSQRLAGVYEQY
>TRBJ2-7|few|TRBV5-1
ASSLSGGSYEQY
>TRBJ1-4|.|TRBV11-2
ASTLIQGGINEKLF
>TRBJ2-1|once|TRBV2
ASGGQGYNEQF
>TRBJ1-5|.|TRBV28
ASQQLNQPQH
>TRBJ1-2|.|TRBV11-2
ASSFGTGGNYGYT
>TRBJ2-7|.|TRBV7-8
ASSLVGQSYEQY
>TRBJ2-3|.|TRBV9
ASSRNSLADTQY
>TRBJ1-1|.|TRBV2
ASRLDGDTEAF
>TRBJ1-2|.|TRBV25-1
ASSESPEHYGYT
>TRBJ1-2|.|TRBV3-1/TRBV3-2
ASSQTQGGYT
>TRBJ1-5|.|TRBV6-5
ASRPLDRSEPQH
>TRBJ1-2|.|TRBV7-9
ASSLVAPQGYT
>TRBJ1-5|.|TRBV27
ASGRQGLSQPQH
>TRBJ1-5|.|TRBV6-2/TRBV6-3
ASSLQGRSQPQH
>TRBJ1-2|.|TRBV14
ASSGQDLANYGYT
>TRBJ2-2|once|TRBV7-8
ASSLARLAGDTGELF
>TRBJ2-7|.|TRBV5-1
ASSLEVTGNEQY
>TRBJ1-1|few|TRBV21-1
ASSCRRGNTEAF
>TRBJ1-3|.|TRBV19
ASSKGGNTIY
>TRBJ1-5|.|TRBV5-1
ASSPTGTGWQPQH
>TRBJ2-7|once|TRBV28
ASSLWGDEQY
>TRBJ2-7|.|TRBV28
ASSILTGAQGEQY
>TRBJ2-2|.|TRBV5-1
ASGGGTGELF
>TRBJ2-7|.|TRBV7-9
ASGPDRGKEEQY
>TRBJ2-1|.|TRBV27
ASSLGLSRGGRRDEQF
>TRBJ1-5|.|TRBV9
ASSVVPEGQPQH
>TRBJ2-5|.|TRBV28
ASNMDRAYQETQY
>TRBJ2-3|.|TRBV4-1
ASSQGTGGGPTDTQY
>TRBJ2-7|.|TRBV4-2
ASSQETTGTGFLEQY
>TRBJ1-1|.|TRBV5-1
ASSLGPRVRNTEAF
>TRBJ2-3|.|TRBV30
AWSGSTDTQY
>TRBJ2-3|.|TRBV28
ASSSTSGRAIANTQY
>TRBJ1-5|.|TRBV28
ASSSTGGPYSNQPQH
>TRBJ2-7|few|TRBV3-1/TRBV3-2
ASSPDLGKNYEQY
>TRBJ2-1|.|TRBV29-1
SVSGAKRSEQF
>TRBJ1-6|many|TRBV2
ASSGTGENSPLH
>TRBJ1-2|.|TRBV7-9
ASSLALKDPGWGYT
>TRBJ2-7|.|TRBV5-5
ASSLAHSYEQY
>TRBJ2-7|.|TRBV3-1/TRBV3-2
ASSQLTGTRRSIYEQY
>TRBJ1-1|.|TRBV5-1
ASSREPGAALPSYTEAF
>TRBJ1-2|.|TRBV4-2
ASSQPGYGYT
>TRBJ2-2|.|TRBV7-8
ASSGTSGESNTGELF
>TRBJ1-2|.|TRBV30
AWQPNYGYT
>TRBJ2-6|.|TRBV4-2
ASSQGGASGANVLT
>TRBJ1-5|.|TRBV9
ASSRTGDQPQH
>TRBJ2-7|.|TRBV7-9
ASSLDDRGNDEQY
>TRBJ1-2|.|TRBV29-1
SAYGYT
>TRBJ1-4|.|TRBV2
ATGQYNEKLF
>TRBJ1-4|.|TRBV6-5
ASEPGVLTNEKLF